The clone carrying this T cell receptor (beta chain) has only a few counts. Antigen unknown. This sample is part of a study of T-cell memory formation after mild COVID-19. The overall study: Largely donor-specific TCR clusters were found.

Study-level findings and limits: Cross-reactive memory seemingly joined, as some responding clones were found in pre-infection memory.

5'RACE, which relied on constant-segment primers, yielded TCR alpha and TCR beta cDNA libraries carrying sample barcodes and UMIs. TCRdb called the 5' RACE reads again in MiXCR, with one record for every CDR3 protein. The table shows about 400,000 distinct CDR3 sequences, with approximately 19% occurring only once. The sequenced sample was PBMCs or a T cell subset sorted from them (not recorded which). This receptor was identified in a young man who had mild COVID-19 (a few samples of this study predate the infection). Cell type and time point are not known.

CDR3 in amino acids: CASSHGSGGGRQPQHF. The CDR3 region has the DNA TGTGCCAGCAGCCACGGGTCTGGGGGCGGTCGGCAGCCCCAGCATTTT. This chain joins TRBV6-2 or TRBV6-3 and TRBJ1-5, with a possible D match to TRBD1 (6 bases). Trimming took off 6 bases at V and 7 bases at J, with 22 bases between the two ends. The CDR3 has 16 residues. Germline V gives CDR1 MNHEY, CDR2 SVGEGT.